The 12 T cell receptor beta chains in this list originate from one sample, sequenced in a study of sequential checkpoint blockade in melanoma. Assay used: immunoSEQ multiplex PCR; TCRdb lists only in-frame clones, some missing. The data hold more than 15,000 clones, with around two thirds observed a single time. The treatment here: randomized to nivolumab then ipilimumab (arm A) or the reverse (arm B). The sequencing used CD8+ T cells sorted from blood (inferred from file names), collected from a patient given nivolumab and ipilimumab in sequence. The receptors were gathered from a human donor with melanoma.

This clone was detected only once. This sequence joins TRBV5-4 and TRBJ2-3, with TRBD2 matching 10 bases. Losses at the gene ends were 2 bases for V and 2 bases for J; bases not matched to a gene: 8. CDR3 length equals 17 residues. Per the germline V gene, CDR1 is SGHNT and CDR2 is YYREEE (reference sequence). The CDR3 DNA follows: TGTGCCAGCAGCTTCGGGGATAGCGGGGGGCCCACAGATACGCAGTATTTT. This translates into CASSFGDSGGPTDTQYF.

The gene calls are TRBV28 and TRBJ2-3, with TRBD2 matching over 7 bases. The CDR3 has 14 amino acids. V shed 8 bases and J 2 bases; nucleotides not matched to a gene: 7. Germline CDR1 is MDHEN and CDR2 is SYDVKM. The CDR3 sequence: CASSLGGDTDTQYF. CDR3 DNA sequence: TGTGCCAGCTCATTGGGGGGGGACACAGATACGCAGTATTTT.

The rearrangement joins TRBV10-3 to TRBJ2-7; possible D gene TRBD1, 6 bases. CDR3 length: 14 amino acids. Germline loops: CDR1 ENHRY, CDR2 SYGVKD. The ends were cut back, 3 bases at V and 6 bases at J, with 15 bases in the middle. CDR3 DNA sequence: TGTGCCATCAGTGACTTACAGGGTCCGGTCGAGCAGTACTTC. It codes for CAISDLQGPVEQYF.

The chain links TRBV9 to TRBJ2-2; 11 bases agree with TRBD2. Germline assignment: CDR1 SGDLS and CDR2 YYNGEE. This CDR3 has 15 amino acids. The V segment lost 3 bases and the J segment 4 bases; nucleotides outside the gene matches: 2. The CDR3 region has the DNA TGTGCCAGCAGCGCGGGACTAGCGGTCACCGGGGAGCTGTTTTTT. This translates into CASSAGLAVTGELFF.

The rearrangement uses TRBV25-1 and TRBJ2-1, with TRBD2 matching 10 bases. The CDR3 runs to 13 residues. The germline gives CDR1 MGHDK, CDR2 SYGVNS. V dropped 10 bases and J dropped 6; count of bases not matched to a gene: 6. This chain's CDR3 is CAISGGARNEQFF. DNA for the CDR3: TGTGCCATCAGCGGGGGGGCTCGCAATGAGCAGTTCTTC.

This clone is deemed medium-sized. The gene calls are TRBV5-4 and TRBJ2-3, with 11 nucleotides matching TRBD1. The junction had 3 bases not matched to a gene; V was cut back by 2 bases and J by 4 bases. CDR1 SGHNT and CDR2 YYREEE come from the germline V gene (reference sequence). The CDR3 runs to 15 residues. The CDR3 protein is CASSLRTGGADTQYF. CDR3 bases: TGTGCCAGCAGCTTACGGACAGGGGGCGCAGATACGCAGTATTTT.

This clone was counted once. This chain connects TRBV19 to TRBJ1-2; 7 bases map to TRBD1. Per germline, CDR1 LNHDA and CDR2 SQIVND (reference sequence). The V gene end was trimmed by 10 bases and the J gene end by 6 bases; junction bases not matched to a gene: 11. The CDR3 is 13 residues long. For the CDR3, the DNA is TGTGCCACCGCTGACAGGGATTTAGATGGCTACACCTTC. Amino acids: CATADRDLDGYTF.

V and J are TRBV9 and TRBJ1-4; D call uncertain. Germline assignment: CDR1 SGDLS and CDR2 YYNGEE. Trimming removed 4 bases from V and 4 bases from J, with 14 bases in between. CDR3 length equals 15 residues. The CDR3 coding sequence is TGTGCCAGCAGCTTAGCCAGGACTGATAATGAAAAACTGTTTTTT. Its translation is CASSLARTDNEKLFF.

This chain uses TRBV29-1 with TRBJ2-7; perhaps TRBD2 as D (6 bases). V lost 7 bases, J lost 0 bases, and 13 bases lay in between. Germline V gene lookup returns CDR1 SQVTM and CDR2 ANQGSEA. The CDR3 is made up of 13 amino acids. DNA of the CDR3: TGCAGCGCTCGAGGAGGGGACTCCTACGAGCAGTACTTC. This gives the protein CSARGGDSYEQYF.

The table lists this clone with a count of one. The chain combines TRBV15 with TRBJ2-2, with 9 nucleotides matching TRBD1. The germline V gene has CDR1 LNHNV and CDR2 YYDKDF (reference sequence). The CDR3 is 15 residues long. The ends lost 6 bases at V and 0 bases at J; junction bases unmatched: 2. The CDR3 sequence is CATRTGGTNTGELFF. The DNA of the CDR3 is TGTGCCACCAGGACAGGGGGGACGAACACCGGGGAGCTGTTTTTT.

The V and J genes are TRBV7-9 and TRBJ2-2; TRBD1 agrees at 7 bases. With V trimmed by 5 bases and J by 4 bases, 10 bases remained unmatched. Germline CDR1 SEHNR, CDR2 FQNEAQ (reference sequence). This CDR3 is 16 amino acids long. The CDR3 sequence: CASSTGQDIRTGELFF. The CDR3 nucleotides are TGTGCCAGCAGCACCGGACAGGACATCCGCACCGGGGAGCTGTTTTTT. The complete variable domain, with remaining parts taken from reference TRBV7-9 and TRBJ2-2, reads DTGVSQNPRHKITKRGQNVTFRCDPISEHNRLYWYRQTLGQGPEFLTYFQNEAQLEKSRLLSDRFSAERPKGSFSTLEIQRTEQGDSAMYLCASSTGQDIRTGELFFGEGSRLTVL.

The rearrangement links TRBV11-2 to TRBJ1-1, with a possible D match to TRBD1 (6 bases). Looked up from germline, CDR1 is SGHAT and CDR2 is FQNNGV. Trimming pared 4 bases from V and 3 bases from J, leaving 12 bases between. The CDR3 consists of 14 residues. CDR3 amino acids: CASSSWTAYTEAFF. In DNA, the CDR3 is TGTGCCAGCAGCTCGTGGACAGCTTACACTGAAGCTTTCTTT.